This TCR beta chain emerged from a study of T cell repertoires in urothelial bladder cancer. Across the whole study: A few lesions each were cT0, cTa, cT1, and cT2 or greater.

Study-level findings and limits: One T-cell clone reached up to roughly 17% of carcinoma infiltrating lymphocytes.

Clones were read by immunoSEQ multiplex PCR, and TCRdb kept only the in-frame ones, dropping some. This sample has approximately 10,000 clones, with approximately 52% found just once. A remark on this clone: What it binds is not known.

The TCR comes from a human donor with urothelial carcinoma. Sequencing was done on a sample of tumor-infiltrating cells from bladder cancer.

The CDR3 here is CASSNSQGKGNTIYF. DNA of the CDR3: TGTGCCAGCAGCAATAGTCAGGGAAAAGGAAACACCATATATTTT. The rearrangement joins TRBV11-2 to TRBJ1-3; D may be TRBD1 (5 bases). The V gene lost 5 bases and the J gene lost 4 bases, with 15 bases spanning the gap. This CDR3 region has 15 residues. CDR1 and CDR2 from the germline V gene are SGHAT and FQNNGV.